A selection of T cell receptor beta chains follows, all from one sample in a study of a mutant IDH1 vaccine in newly diagnosed glioma. The repertoire was sequenced with immunoSEQ multiplex PCR; TCRdb's copy has only in-frame clones and lacks some. The table records about 54,000 clones, around 80% of them present only once. The antigens of these receptors remain unknown. Sequencing was performed on PBMCs, taken from a glioma patient whose treatment included an IDH1 peptide vaccine. These TCRs come from a man aged 40-55 years with glioma. The CDR3 runs from the conserved cysteine through the conserved F or W. The D gene is left open where the match is weak. A row's size may be missing; if present it is once, few, many or a size class.

>TRBV19|TRBJ1-1|TRBD1|NA
TGTGCCAGTAGCCTAACCTGGACAGGGAATCGCGGCACTGAAGCTTTCTTT
CASSLTWTGNRGTEAFF
>TRBV5-1|TRBJ2-3|TRBD2|NA
TGCGCCAGCAGTGGACTAGCGGGGGGGCCGAATACGCAGTATTTT
CASSGLAGGPNTQYF
>TRBV19|TRBJ2-5|TRBD2|few
TGTGCCAGTAGTATATCGGGGACTAGCGGGGGTGGGGAGACCCAGTACTTC
CASSISGTSGGGETQYF
>TRBV5-6|TRBJ1-1|NA|NA
TGTGCCAGCAGCCAGGGTAGGGGTTTTGAAGCTTTCTTT
CASSQGRGFEAFF
>TRBV6-5|TRBJ1-2|TRBD1|NA
TGTGCCAGCAGTTACGCATCGACAGGGGGGGGCTATGGCTACACCTTC
CASSYASTGGGYGYTF
>TRBV5-5|TRBJ2-5|TRBD1|NA
TGTGCCAGCAGCCACGGGACAGAAGAAGAGACCCAGTACTTC
CASSHGTEEETQYF
>TRBV18|TRBJ1-1|NA|few
TGTGCCAGCTCACCAGGCAGTATGAACACTGAAGCTTTCTTT
CASSPGSMNTEAFF
>TRBV11-3|TRBJ1-2|NA|NA
TGTGCCAGCAGCTTAGGGGCCGGTGCTGGCTACACCTTC
CASSLGAGAGYTF
>TRBV4-1|TRBJ1-2|TRBD1|NA
TGCGCCAGCAGTAAGGACAGGGGGCCTAACTATGGCTACACCTTC
CASSKDRGPNYGYTF
>TRBV5-1|TRBJ2-2|NA|NA
TGCGCCAGCAGCCTCTTAGGACCCTTCACCGGGGAGCTGTTTTTT
CASSLLGPFTGELFF
>TRBV7-9|TRBJ2-1|TRBD2|NA
TGTGCCAGCAGCTTAGACGGGGGGGCCTCTCTTGAGCAGTTCTTC
CASSLDGGASLEQFF
>TRBV5-6|TRBJ1-3|TRBD1|once
TGTGCCAGCAGCTATGACAGGGGGAACACCATATATTTT
CASSYDRGNTIYF
>TRBV5-1|TRBJ2-7|NA|NA
TGCGCCAGCAGCTTGGTGGGCGGGGACATCAGAACCTACGAGCAGTACTTC
CASSLVGGDIRTYEQYF
>TRBV15|TRBJ2-3|NA|NA
TGTGCCACCTGGGGGGGGGCAGCGGGTACGCAGTATTTT
CATWGGAAGTQYF
>TRBV10-3|TRBJ2-7|TRBD1|few
TGTGCCATCAGTGAGAACGACAGGGCGCAGTACTTC
CAISENDRAQYF
>TRBV5-3|TRBJ2-7|NA|NA
TGTGCCAGAAGCGCTGAACACCGGACCTACGAGCAGTACTTC
CARSAEHRTYEQYF
>TRBV2|TRBJ2-1|TRBD2|NA
TGTGCCAGCCAGCCTACTAGCGGGGGAAACAATGAGCAGTTCTTC
CASQPTSGGNNEQFF
>TRBV9|TRBJ1-1|NA|NA
TGTGCCAGCAGCGTAGGTGAGAACATGAACACTGAAGCTTTCTTT
CASSVGENMNTEAFF
>TRBV11-2|TRBJ2-7|TRBD2|NA
TGTGCCAGCAGCCCAGAGGTAGCGGGGGGCAGGAGCTACGAGCAGTACTTC
CASSPEVAGGRSYEQYF
>TRBV19|TRBJ1-4|NA|NA
TGTGCCAGTAGTATAGGTCAAAACATCCGAAATGAAAAACTGTTTTTT
CASSIGQNIRNEKLFF
>TRBV2|TRBJ2-3|NA|NA
TGTGCCAGCAGTGTTTTGGGGGTGGCAGATACGCAGTATTTT
CASSVLGVADTQYF
>TRBV11-3|TRBJ1-1|NA|NA
TGTGCCAGCAGCTTAGACGTACCAGTGAACACTGAAGCTTTCTTT
CASSLDVPVNTEAFF
>TRBV5-1|TRBJ2-5|NA|NA
TGCGCCAGCAGCCGGACAGGAGGGGACGACCAAGAGACCCAGTACTTC
CASSRTGGDDQETQYF
>TRBV19|TRBJ1-1|NA|few
TGTGCCAGTAGTGTGACAGGAAGGGCTGAAGCTTTCTTT
CASSVTGRAEAFF
>TRBV7-2|TRBJ2-3|TRBD2|NA
TGTGCCAGCAGTCCGCAGGCTAGCGGGGGAGATACGCAGTATTTT
CASSPQASGGDTQYF
>TRBV27|TRBJ1-2|NA|once
TGTGCCAGCAGTTTATTCCCGCCCAACGCTAACTATGGCTACACCTTC
CASSLFPPNANYGYTF
>TRBV5-1|TRBJ2-3|TRBD2|NA
TGCGCCAGCAGCTTGGCCTTAGCGGGGGATTTCGCAGATACGCAGTATTTT
CASSLALAGDFADTQYF
>TRBV7-2|TRBJ2-4|TRBD2|NA
TGTGCCAGCAGCGGGTCCCAGAAGCGGGGGGGCTCCCAAAACATTCAGTACTTC
CASSGSQKRGGSQNIQYF
>TRBV5-1|TRBJ1-2|NA|NA
TGCGCCAGCAGCCCCACAGGGATTAACTATGGCTACACCTTC
CASSPTGINYGYTF
>TRBV5-6|TRBJ2-1|TRBD2|NA
TGTGCCAGCAGCCCGGGACTAGCGGGGATTGAGCAGTTCTTC
CASSPGLAGIEQFF
>TRBV4-1|TRBJ1-1|NA|NA
TGCGCCAGCAGCCAAGGGGTTTGGAACACTGAAGCTTTCTTT
CASSQGVWNTEAFF
>TRBV4-1|TRBJ2-7|NA|NA
TGCGCCAGCAGCTCAACAGAATCCCACTACGAGCAGTACTTC
CASSSTESHYEQYF
>TRBV7-9|TRBJ2-7|NA|NA
TGTGCCAGCAGCTTCGGAGTCTACGAGCAGTACTTC
CASSFGVYEQYF
>TRBV6-1|TRBJ2-3|NA|few
TGTGCCAGCAGTGAAGAGGCAGGGGGGACAGATACGCAGTATTTT
CASSEEAGGTDTQYF
>TRBV5-1|TRBJ2-5|NA|NA
TGCGCCAGCAGCTTGGCGGGGGGCCACCAAGAGACCCAGTACTTC
CASSLAGGHQETQYF
>TRBV7-9|TRBJ1-6|NA|NA
TGTGCCAGCAGCCCTGATCCAGGGAATTCACCCCTCCACTTT
CASSPDPGNSPLHF
>TRBV27|TRBJ1-5|NA|NA
TGTGCCAGCAAACAGAGGGGTCTTAGCAATCAGCCCCAGCATTTT
CASKQRGLSNQPQHF
>TRBV14|TRBJ2-2|NA|NA
TGTGCCAGCCGATCTGCATCACAGGGAGGTTCCGGGGAGCTGTTTTTT
CASRSASQGGSGELFF
>TRBV11-3|TRBJ1-1|NA|NA
TGTGCCAGCAGCTTAGATGGTCGGGGAGGGAACACTGAAGCTTTCTTT
CASSLDGRGGNTEAFF
>TRBV29-1|TRBJ2-7|TRBD2|NA
TGCAGCGTTGAGACCGGGCGGGGGGGCACAGGCGAGCAGTACTTC
CSVETGRGGTGEQYF
>TRBV15|TRBJ2-5|TRBD1|once
TGTGCCACCTGGGACAGCGGTCAGACCCAGTACTTC
CATWDSGQTQYF
>TRBV6-6|TRBJ1-3|TRBD1|NA
TGTGCCAGCGTATCCCAGGGGGCTGTTGGAAACACCATATATTTT
CASVSQGAVGNTIYF
>TRBV2|TRBJ2-7|NA|NA
TGTGCCAGCAGGGGCTCAGAGACAGCGGACTACGAGCAGTACTTC
CASRGSETADYEQYF
>TRBV6-1|TRBJ1-2|NA|NA
TGTGCCAGCAGTTTTCGACAGGCTCTTGGCTACACCTTC
CASSFRQALGYTF
>TRBV4-2|TRBJ1-1|NA|few
TGTGCCAGCAGCCTAGGGGGAGAAGGGGACACTGAAGCTTTCTTT
CASSLGGEGDTEAFF
>TRBV5-4|TRBJ2-6|NA|NA
TGTGCCAGCAGGACGACTGGGGCCAACGTCCTGACTTTC
CASRTTGANVLTF